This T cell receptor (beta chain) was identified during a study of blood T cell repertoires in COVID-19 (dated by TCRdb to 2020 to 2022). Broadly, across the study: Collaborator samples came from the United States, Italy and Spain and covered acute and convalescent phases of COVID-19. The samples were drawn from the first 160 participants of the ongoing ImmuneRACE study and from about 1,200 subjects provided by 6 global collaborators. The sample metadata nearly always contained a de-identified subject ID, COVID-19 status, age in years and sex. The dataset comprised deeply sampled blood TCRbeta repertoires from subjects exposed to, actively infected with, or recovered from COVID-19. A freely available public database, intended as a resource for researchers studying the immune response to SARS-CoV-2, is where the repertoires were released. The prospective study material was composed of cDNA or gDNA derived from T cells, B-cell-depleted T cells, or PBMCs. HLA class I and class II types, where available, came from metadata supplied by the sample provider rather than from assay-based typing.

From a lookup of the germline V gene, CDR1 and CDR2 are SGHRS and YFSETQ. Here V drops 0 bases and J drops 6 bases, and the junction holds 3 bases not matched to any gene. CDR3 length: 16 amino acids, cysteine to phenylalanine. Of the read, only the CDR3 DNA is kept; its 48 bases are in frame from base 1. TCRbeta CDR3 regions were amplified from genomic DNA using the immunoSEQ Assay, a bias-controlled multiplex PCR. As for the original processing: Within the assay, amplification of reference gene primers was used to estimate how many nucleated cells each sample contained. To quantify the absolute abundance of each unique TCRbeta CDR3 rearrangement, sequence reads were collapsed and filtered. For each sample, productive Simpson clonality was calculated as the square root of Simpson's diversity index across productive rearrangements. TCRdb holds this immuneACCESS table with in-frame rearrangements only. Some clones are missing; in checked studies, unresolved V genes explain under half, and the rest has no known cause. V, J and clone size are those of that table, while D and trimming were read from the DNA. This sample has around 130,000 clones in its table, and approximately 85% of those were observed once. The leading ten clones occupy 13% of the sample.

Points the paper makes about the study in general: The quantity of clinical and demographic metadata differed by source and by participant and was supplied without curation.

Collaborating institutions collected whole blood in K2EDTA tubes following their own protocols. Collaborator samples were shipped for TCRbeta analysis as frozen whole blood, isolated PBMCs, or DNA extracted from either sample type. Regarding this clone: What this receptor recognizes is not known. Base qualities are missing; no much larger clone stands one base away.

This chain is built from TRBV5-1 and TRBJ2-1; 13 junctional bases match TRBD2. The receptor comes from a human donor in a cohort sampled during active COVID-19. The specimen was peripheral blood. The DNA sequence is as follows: TGCGCCAGCAGCTTGGTGACTAGCGGGGGGCTCAATGAGCAGTTCTTC. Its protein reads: CASSLVTSGGLNEQFF.